This T cell receptor (beta chain) was recovered during a study of cytomegalovirus exposure and HLA in healthy donors. In its sample, this clone was seen once. What it recognizes is unknown. The germline V gene has CDR1 ENHRY and CDR2 SYGVKD. The CDR3 loop spans 14 amino acids. Trimming took 6 bases from V and 3 from J; bases not matched to a gene: 6. PCR was performed using 60 Vbeta and 13 Jbeta primers. TCRdb's copy holds only in-frame clones and misses some; the assay was immunoSEQ multiplex PCR. The sample shows approximately 160,000 clones, roughly 80% of them seen only once. General observations from the study: In a later analysis, TCR beta V- and J-gene trimming showed a link to a missense DCLRE1C variant. A list of around 150 TCR beta chains associated with cytomegalovirus was given.

Sequencing was carried out using PBMCs. The chain uses TRBV10-3 and TRBJ2-5, with TRBD1 matching over 8 bases. This receptor was identified in a woman aged 50 to 60 in good health and CMV-seropositive. The CDR3 loop is CAIRGAGGEETQYF. The CDR3 DNA is TGTGCCATCAGGGGGGCAGGGGGCGAAGAGACCCAGTACTTC.